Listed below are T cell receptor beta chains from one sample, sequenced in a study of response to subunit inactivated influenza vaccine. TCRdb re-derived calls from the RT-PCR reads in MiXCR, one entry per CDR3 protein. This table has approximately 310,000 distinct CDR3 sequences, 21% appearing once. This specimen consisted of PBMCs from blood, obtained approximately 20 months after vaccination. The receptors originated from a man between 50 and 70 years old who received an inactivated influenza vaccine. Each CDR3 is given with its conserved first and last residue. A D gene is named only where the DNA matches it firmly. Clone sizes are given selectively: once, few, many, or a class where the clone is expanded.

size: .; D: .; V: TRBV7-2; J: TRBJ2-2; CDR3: CASSFPSGLATGELFF; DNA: TGTGCCAGCAGCTTCCCCTCAGGTTTGGCCACCGGGGAGCTGTTTTTT
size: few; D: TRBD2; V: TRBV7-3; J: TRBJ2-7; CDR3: CASSLTGGDDEQYF; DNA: TGTGCCAGCAGCCTGACGGGAGGTGATGACGAGCAGTACTTC
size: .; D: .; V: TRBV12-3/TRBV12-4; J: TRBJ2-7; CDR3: CASRGIYEQYF; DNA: TGTGCCAGCAGGGGGATCTACGAGCAGTACTTC
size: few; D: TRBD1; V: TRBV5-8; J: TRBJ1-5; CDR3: CASSLQGGSAQPQHF; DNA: TGTGCCAGCAGCTTGCAGGGGGGCTCAGCTCAGCCCCAGCATTTT
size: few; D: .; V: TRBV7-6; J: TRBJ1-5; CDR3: CASSLGGRGNQPQHF; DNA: TGTGCCAGCAGCTTGGGGGGACGGGGCAATCAGCCCCAGCATTTT
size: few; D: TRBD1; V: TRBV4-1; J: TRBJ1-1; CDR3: CASSQATGLDRAFF; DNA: TGCGCCAGCAGCCAAGCGACAGGGTTGGATCGAGCTTTCTTT
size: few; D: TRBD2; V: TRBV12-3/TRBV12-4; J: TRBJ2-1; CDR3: CASSFQAGAYNEQFF; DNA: TGTGCCAGCAGTTTCCAAGCGGGAGCCTACAATGAGCAGTTCTTC
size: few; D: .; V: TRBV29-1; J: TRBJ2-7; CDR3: CSVERGHDSYEQYF; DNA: TGCAGCGTTGAGAGAGGACACGACTCCTACGAGCAGTACTTC
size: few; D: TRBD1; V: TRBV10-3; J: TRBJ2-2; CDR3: CAISVRTGEGELFF; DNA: TGTGCCATCAGTGTAAGGACAGGCGAAGGGGAGCTGTTTTTT
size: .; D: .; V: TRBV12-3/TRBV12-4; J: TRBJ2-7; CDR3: CASTLGQYRSF; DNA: TGTGCCAGCACCTTAGGACAGTACCGAAGCTTC
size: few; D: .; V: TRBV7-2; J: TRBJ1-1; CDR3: CASSLDVAGALNTEAFF; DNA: TGTGCCAGCAGTTTGGACGTGGCAGGGGCCTTAAACACTGAAGCTTTCTTT
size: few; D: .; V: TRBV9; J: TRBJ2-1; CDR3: CASSVVDRGAHEQFF; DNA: TGTGCCAGCAGCGTAGTTGATCGGGGGGCCCATGAGCAGTTCTTC
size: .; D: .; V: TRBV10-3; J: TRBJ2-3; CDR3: CAISSTDTQYF; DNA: TGTGCCATCAGTAGCACAGATACGCAGTATTTT
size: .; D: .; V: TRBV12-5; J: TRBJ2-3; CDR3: CASGWGWTTSTDTQYF; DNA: TGTGCTAGTGGTTGGGGATGGACCACTAGCACAGATACGCAGTATTTT
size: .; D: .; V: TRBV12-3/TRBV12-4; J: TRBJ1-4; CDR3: CASSLGAGTNEKLFF; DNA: TGTGCCAGCAGTTTAGGGGCCGGCACTAATGAAAAACTGTTTTTT
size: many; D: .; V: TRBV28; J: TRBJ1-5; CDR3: CASSLTGYSNQPQHF; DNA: TGTGCCAGCAGTTTAACAGGCTATAGCAATCAGCCCCAGCATTTT
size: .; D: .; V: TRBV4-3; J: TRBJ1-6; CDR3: CASSQETYSYNSPLHF; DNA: TGCGCCAGCAGCCAAGAGACATACTCCTATAATTCACCCCTCCACTTT
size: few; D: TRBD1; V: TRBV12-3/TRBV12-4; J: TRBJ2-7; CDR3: CASSSPGTGTYEQYF; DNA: TGTGCCAGCAGTTCTCCCGGGACAGGAACCTACGAGCAGTACTTC
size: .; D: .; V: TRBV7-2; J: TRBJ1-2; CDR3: CASSPPSKTRGGYTF; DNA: TGTGCCAGCAGCCCCCCTAGTAAGACCAGGGGTGGCTACACCTTC
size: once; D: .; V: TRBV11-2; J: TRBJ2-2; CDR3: CASSSIRGLGELFF; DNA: TGTGCCAGCAGCTCTATCAGGGGCCTGGGGGAGCTGTTTTTT
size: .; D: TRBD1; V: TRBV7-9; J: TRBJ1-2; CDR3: CASSGLRDRGVYGYTF; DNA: TGTGCCAGCAGCGGGCTCCGGGACAGGGGTGTCTATGGCTACACCTTC
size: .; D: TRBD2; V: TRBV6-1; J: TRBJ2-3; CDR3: CASSGLAVSTDTQYF; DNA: TGTGCCAGCAGCGGACTAGCGGTTAGCACAGATACGCAGTATTTT
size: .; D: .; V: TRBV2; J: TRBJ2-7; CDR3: CASRPDSGHF; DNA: TGTGCCAGCAGACCGGACAGCGGTCACTTC
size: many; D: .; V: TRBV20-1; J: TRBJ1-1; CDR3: CSARKPEGLNTEAFF; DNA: TGCAGTGCTAGAAAACCCGAGGGGTTGAACACTGAAGCTTTCTTT
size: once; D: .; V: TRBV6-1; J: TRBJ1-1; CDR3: CASSSPDTEAFF; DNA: TGTGCCAGCAGTTCCCCAGACACTGAAGCTTTCTTT
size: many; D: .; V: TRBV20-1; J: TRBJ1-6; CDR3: CSASPPTGVNNSPLHF; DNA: TGCAGTGCTAGCCCCCCGACAGGCGTCAATAATTCACCCCTCCACTTT
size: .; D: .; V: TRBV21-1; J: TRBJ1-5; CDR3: CASIVPRESGQPQHF; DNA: TGTGCCAGCATAGTCCCCAGGGAATCGGGTCAGCCCCAGCATTTT
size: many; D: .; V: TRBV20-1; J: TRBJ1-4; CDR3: CSARGTANEKLFF; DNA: TGCAGTGCTAGAGGGACAGCTAATGAAAAACTGTTTTTT
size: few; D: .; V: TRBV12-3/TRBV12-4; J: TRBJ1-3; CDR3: CASSTTLLTVSGNTIYF; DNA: TGTGCCAGCAGTACCACACTCCTGACAGTCTCTGGAAACACCATATATTTT
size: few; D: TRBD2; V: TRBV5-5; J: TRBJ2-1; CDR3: CASSVVAGGPYNEQFF; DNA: TGTGCCAGCAGCGTCGTAGCGGGGGGGCCTTACAATGAGCAGTTCTTC
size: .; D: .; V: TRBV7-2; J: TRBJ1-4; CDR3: CASSLGGPFAEKLFF; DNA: TGTGCCAGCAGCTTAGGTGGGCCGTTTGCGGAAAAACTGTTTTTT
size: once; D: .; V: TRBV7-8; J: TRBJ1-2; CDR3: CASSFGGGYTF; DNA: TGTGCCAGCAGCTTTGGAGGTGGCTACACCTTC
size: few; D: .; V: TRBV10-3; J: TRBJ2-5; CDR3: CAISWRIQETQYF; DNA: TGTGCCATCAGTTGGCGGATCCAAGAGACCCAGTACTTC
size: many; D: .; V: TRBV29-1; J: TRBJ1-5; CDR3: CNPKTGLRDQPQHF; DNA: TGCAACCCGAAGACAGGCTTAAGGGATCAGCCCCAGCATTTT
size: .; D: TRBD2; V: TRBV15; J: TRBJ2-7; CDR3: CATSRTTSAPSYEQYF; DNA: TGTGCCACCAGCAGAACGACTAGCGCTCCTTCCTACGAGCAGTACTTC
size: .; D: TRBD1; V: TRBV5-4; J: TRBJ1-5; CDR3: CASSPGQGVNQPQHF; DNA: TGTGCCAGCAGCCCGGGACAGGGGGTCAATCAGCCCCAGCATTTT
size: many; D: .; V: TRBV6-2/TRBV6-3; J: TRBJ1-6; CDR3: CASRTGTPLPLHF; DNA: TGTGCCAGCAGGACCGGGACGCCTCTTCCCCTCCACTTT
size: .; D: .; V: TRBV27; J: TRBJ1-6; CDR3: CATRDGRSSSYNSPLHF; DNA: TGTGCCACCAGGGACGGAAGAAGTAGCTCCTATAATTCACCCCTCCACTTT
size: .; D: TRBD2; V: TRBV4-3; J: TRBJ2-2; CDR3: CASSSERGWTGELFF; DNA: TGCGCCAGCAGTAGCGAGCGGGGGTGGACCGGGGAGCTGTTTTTT
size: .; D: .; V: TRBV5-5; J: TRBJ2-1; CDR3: CASTLLGDFYNEQFF; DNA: TGTGCCAGCACCCTTTTGGGAGATTTCTACAATGAGCAGTTCTTC
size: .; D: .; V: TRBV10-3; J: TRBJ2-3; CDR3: CAISEPMVADTQYF; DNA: TGTGCCATCAGTGAACCTATGGTCGCAGATACGCAGTATTTT
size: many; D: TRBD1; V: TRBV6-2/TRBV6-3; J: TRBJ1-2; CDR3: CASSYSRSGTGSYGYTF; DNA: TGTGCCAGCAGTTATTCTCGCTCCGGGACAGGGTCCTATGGCTACACCTTC
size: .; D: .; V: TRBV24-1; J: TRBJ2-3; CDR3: CATSDFSDTATDTQYF; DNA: TGTGCCACCAGTGATTTTTCCGACACCGCCACAGATACGCAGTATTTT
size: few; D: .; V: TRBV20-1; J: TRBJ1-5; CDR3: CSADLGGQPQHF; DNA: TGCAGTGCTGACCTCGGGGGGCAGCCCCAGCATTTT
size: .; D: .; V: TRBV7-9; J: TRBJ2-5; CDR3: CASSLTESSQETQYF; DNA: TGTGCCAGCAGCTTGACGGAGTCCTCCCAAGAGACCCAGTACTTC
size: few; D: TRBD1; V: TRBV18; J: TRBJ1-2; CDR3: CASSPGQGPVGYTF; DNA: TGTGCCAGCTCACCCGGACAGGGGCCGGTAGGCTACACCTTC
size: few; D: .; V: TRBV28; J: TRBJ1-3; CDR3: CASSGGGESSGNTIYF; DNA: TGTGCCAGCAGTGGGGGGGGAGAGAGCTCTGGAAACACCATATATTTT
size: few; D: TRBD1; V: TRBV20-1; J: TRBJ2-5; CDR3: CSASNRGLRETQYF; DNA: TGCAGTGCTAGCAACAGGGGGTTGAGGGAGACCCAGTACTTC
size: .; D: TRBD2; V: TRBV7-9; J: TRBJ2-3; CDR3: CASSFSTSGTRDTQYF; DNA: TGTGCCAGCAGCTTTTCGACTAGCGGGACAAGAGATACGCAGTATTTT
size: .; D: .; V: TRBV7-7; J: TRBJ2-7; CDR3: CASSWGRGYEQYF; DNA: TGTGCTAGCAGCTGGGGCCGTGGGTACGAGCAGTACTTC
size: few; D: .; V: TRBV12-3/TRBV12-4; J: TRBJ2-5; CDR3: CASSGDSKTQYF; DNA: TGTGCCAGCAGTGGGGACTCCAAAACCCAGTACTTC
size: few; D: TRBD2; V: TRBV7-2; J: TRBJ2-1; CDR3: CASSRSGGAFSYNEQFF; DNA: TGTGCCAGCAGCCGGAGCGGGGGGGCCTTTTCCTACAATGAGCAGTTCTTC
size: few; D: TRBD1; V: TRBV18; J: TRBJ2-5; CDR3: CASSLGTAQETQYF; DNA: TGTGCCAGCTCACTCGGGACAGCCCAAGAGACCCAGTACTTC
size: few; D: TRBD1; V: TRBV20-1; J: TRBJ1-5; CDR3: CSATRQGAAMNQPQHF; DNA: TGCAGTGCTACTCGACAGGGGGCCGCTATGAATCAGCCCCAGCATTTT
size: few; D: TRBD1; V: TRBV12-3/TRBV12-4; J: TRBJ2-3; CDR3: CASSLGVTGDGADTQYF; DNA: TGTGCCAGCAGTTTAGGTGTGACAGGGGATGGCGCAGATACGCAGTATTTT
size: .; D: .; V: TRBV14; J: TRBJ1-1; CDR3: CASSQVWWGPEAFF; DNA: TGTGCCAGCAGCCAAGTCTGGTGGGGGCCCGAAGCTTTCTTT
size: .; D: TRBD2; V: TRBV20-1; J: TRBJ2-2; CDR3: CSARGSLAGNTGELFF; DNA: TGCAGTGCTAGGGGTTCGCTAGCGGGAAACACCGGGGAGCTGTTTTTT
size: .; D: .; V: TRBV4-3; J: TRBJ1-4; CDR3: CASSQELYHNEKLFF; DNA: TGCGCCAGCAGCCAAGAACTTTACCATAATGAAAAACTGTTTTTT
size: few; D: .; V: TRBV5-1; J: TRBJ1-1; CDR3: CASSLLGPGENTEAFF; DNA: TGCGCCAGCAGCCTATTGGGGCCGGGGGAGAACACTGAAGCTTTCTTT